This TCR beta chain was identified during a study of T cell repertoires in cytomegalovirus infection. TCRdb recomputed calls from the reads with MiXCR, one row per CDR3 protein. Of about 830,000 distinct CDR3 sequences listed, approximately 29% are singletons. With 0 bases removed from V and 3 bases from J, the gap between germline ends came to 9 bases. Germline CDR1 reads LNHNV; CDR2 reads YYDKDF (reference sequence). This CDR3 region has 14 residues. In regard to this clonotype: Antigen: not known.

The V call is TRBV15, the J call TRBJ2-7; a possible D gene is TRBD2 (5 bases). The origin of this receptor is a human donor in good health (CMV status not recorded). Some clones in this sample may be carry-over from other donors' samples. The input for sequencing was cultured CD8+ T cells from PBMCs, taken from culture after CMV antigen stimulation. The CDR3 loop is CATSRDPAGYEQYF. CDR3 sequence (DNA): TGTGCCACCAGCAGAGATCCGGCGGGCTACGAGCAGTACTTC.